The clone carrying this TCR beta chain has a handful of counts. What it binds is unknown. Assay: immunoSEQ multiplex PCR; the TCRdb copy retains only in-frame clones and omits some. The sample shows over 75,000 clones, around 90% of them seen only once. This entry comes from a study of T cell responses to AZD1222 COVID-19 vaccine. Study summary: Some second doses came at about 4 weeks and others at about 12 weeks; these were pooled. Notes on the study in general: At baseline, seropositivity was found in only a handful of AZD1222 recipients. There were vaccine-associated CD4 TCRs across spike, dominant at 160-218 and 743-854.

This CDR3 region has 14 residues. Trimming cost V 3 bases and J 8 bases, with 15 bases left between them. Germline CDR1 SGHDT, CDR2 YYEEEE. V is TRBV5-6 and J is TRBJ1-5; the D is unclear. The sequenced sample was peripheral blood, obtained on day 0 of AZD1222 vaccination. The TCR sequence derives from an adult in good health. The CDR3 nucleotides read TGTGCCAGCAGCTCGAGAGCTGGGAGGGAGCCCCAGCATTTT. Its translation: CASSSRAGREPQHF.